Below, 26 T cell receptor beta chains from the same sample are listed, as sequenced in a study of a mutant IDH1 vaccine in newly diagnosed glioma. Documented time point: week 5, during vaccination. A 20-mer mutant IDH1 peptide at 300 ug was injected subcutaneously with topical imiquimod. Their specific antigens are unknown. Assay: immunoSEQ multiplex PCR; the TCRdb copy retains only in-frame clones and omits some. The data contain tens of thousands of clones, 78% of them seen just once; the ten biggest clones take up under 2%. The source was PBMCs, collected from a glioma patient whose treatment included an IDH1 peptide vaccine. These receptors originate from a woman aged 40 to 50 with glioma.

This chain connects TRBV7-9 to TRBJ2-3; D might be TRBD2 (6 bases). Germline CDR1 is SEHNR and CDR2 is FQNEAQ (reference sequence). V lost 5 bases, J lost 5 bases, and 11 bases lay in between. The CDR3 has 13 amino acids. CDR3 sequence (DNA): TGTGCCAGCAGCCCTAACGGGAGAGATACGCAGTATTTT. Translating gives CASSPNGRDTQYF.

The chain carries TRBV19 and TRBJ1-6; 10 bases map to TRBD1. V dropped 4 bases and J dropped 7; count of bases not matched to a gene: 10. Germline V gene sequence: CDR1 LNHDA, CDR2 SQIVND (reference sequence). This CDR3 has 17 amino acids. CDR3 nucleotide sequence: TGTGCCAGTAGTAGGAGTGGGGACAGGGGCTGGAATTCACCCCTCCACTTT. It translates to CASSRSGDRGWNSPLHF.

The chain recombines TRBV5-4 with TRBJ2-7; the match to TRBD1 covers 10 bases. V lost 3 bases and J lost 1; bases outside the gene matches: 1. The germline V gene has CDR1 SGHNT and CDR2 YYREEE (reference sequence). The CDR3 loop spans 14 amino acids. The CDR3 loop is CASSWTGGSYEQYF. CDR3 bases: TGTGCCAGCAGCTGGACAGGGGGTTCCTACGAGCAGTACTTC.

The chain is built from TRBV5-1 and TRBJ1-2; tentatively, D is TRBD1 (6 bases). Looked up from germline, CDR1 is SGHRS and CDR2 is YFSETQ. This CDR3 has 15 residues. The germline V and J ends were trimmed by 3 bases and 6 bases, with 18 bases remaining between them. CDR3 coding DNA: TGCGCCAGCAGCTATATGGGGACACCTGGGGATGGCTACACCTTC. Amino acid sequence: CASSYMGTPGDGYTF.

This sequence joins TRBV7-9 and TRBJ2-2; 9 positions agree with TRBD1. The germline gives CDR1 SEHNR, CDR2 FQNEAQ (reference sequence). The CDR3 runs to 15 residues. V lost 6 bases, J lost 4 bases, and 6 bases stayed unmatched. CDR3 residues: CASRPQGAGTGELFF. In DNA form, the CDR3 reads TGTGCCAGCAGACCACAGGGGGCCGGCACCGGGGAGCTGTTTTTT.

V is TRBV2 and J is TRBJ2-3; 11 bases agree with TRBD2. V lost 9 bases, J lost 14 bases, and 4 bases stayed unmatched. CDR3 length equals 10 residues. Germline V gene data show CDR1 as SNHLY and CDR2 as FYNNEI. CDR3 nucleotides: TGTGCCAGTGGGACTAGCGGACCGTATTTT. Its protein is CASGTSGPYF.

The chain joins TRBV19 to TRBJ1-1; no reliable D call. This CDR3 spans 14 amino acids. Germline loops: CDR1 LNHDA, CDR2 SQIVND (reference sequence). The ends were cut back, 3 bases at V and 5 bases at J, with 13 bases in the middle. CDR3 nucleotides: TGTGCCAGTAGTATTAAGGCCTTGGGAACTGAAGCTTTCTTT. Protein: CASSIKALGTEAFF.

This clone was observed a handful of times. The rearrangement uses TRBV9 and TRBJ1-1; D is unresolved. This CDR3 contains 14 residues. V was cut by 3 bases and J by 6 bases, with 15 bases left in between. Germline CDR1 and CDR2: SGDLS and YYNGEE. The DNA of the CDR3 is TGTGCCAGCAGCGCCGGAGATCTCTCGTCTGAAGCTTTCTTT. Translating gives CASSAGDLSSEAFF.

The rearrangement uses TRBV5-1 and TRBJ2-1, with TRBD1 matching over 7 bases. There are 20 residues in the CDR3. J was trimmed by 0 bases and V by 0 bases; bases with no gene match: 15. The V gene's germline CDR1 is SGHRS and CDR2 YFSETQ. The DNA for the CDR3 is TGCGCCAGCAGCTTGGCCCAGGGACAGATTCTCCCAGCCTCCTACAATGAGCAGTTCTTC. It is translated as CASSLAQGQILPASYNEQFF.

The gene calls are TRBV27 and TRBJ2-7; 10 nucleotides align to TRBD1. Germline lookup yields CDR1 MNHEY and CDR2 SMNVEV (reference sequence). J was trimmed by 3 bases and V by 6 bases; bases with no gene match: 5. There are 14 residues in the CDR3. CDR3 region: CASSRQGAGYEQYF. CDR3 DNA sequence: TGTGCCAGCAGCCGACAGGGGGCGGGCTACGAGCAGTACTTC.

The chain recombines TRBV7-2 with TRBJ2-5, with a weak D call TRBD2 (5 bases). V dropped 5 bases and J dropped 3 bases, with 10 bases sitting between them. The CDR3 runs 13 residues. Germline V lookup: CDR1 SGHTA, CDR2 FQGNSA. CDR3 DNA: TGTGCCAGCAGCCCAGCGGCGGAAGAGACCCAGTACTTC. Protein sequence: CASSPAAEETQYF. The full variable domain, with the rest looked up from reference TRBV7-2 and TRBJ2-5, is GAGVSQSPSNKVTEKGKDVELRCDPISGHTALYWYRQSLGQGLEFLIYFQGNSAPDKSGLPSDRFSAERTGGSVSTLTIQRTQQEDSAVYLCASSPAAEETQYFGPGTRLLVL.

The CDR3 coding sequence is TGTGCCGGGACAGTGAGCTCTTCGGCGGGAGCTTTCTTT. Residues: CAGTVSSSAGAFF. This chain links TRBV2 with TRBJ1-1, with 7 bases that match TRBD1. The junction had 16 bases not matched to a gene; V was cut back by 11 bases and J by 10 bases. This CDR3 comprises 13 residues. Germline CDR1 reads SNHLY; CDR2 reads FYNNEI.

The chain combines TRBV2 with TRBJ2-7; 10 bases map to TRBD2. Germline V gene sequence: CDR1 SNHLY, CDR2 FYNNEI. The J segment lost 1 base and the V segment lost 7 bases, leaving 16 bases of the junction unmatched. The CDR3 is 18 residues long. CDR3 sequence reads: CASKKSWLAGVRSYEQYF. Written as DNA, the CDR3 is TGTGCCAGCAAAAAAAGCTGGCTAGCGGGGGTAAGGTCCTACGAGCAGTACTTC. The full variable domain, rest sourced from reference TRBV2 and TRBJ2-7, is EPEVTQTPSHQVTQMGQEVILRCVPISNHLYFYWYRQILGQKVEFLVSFYNNEISEKSEIFDDQFSVERPDGSNFTLKIRSTKLEDSAMYFCASKKSWLAGVRSYEQYFGPGTRLTVT.

This clone was observed a few times. The chain employs TRBV14 and TRBJ1-1; D ambiguous. CDR1 and CDR2 (germline): SGHDN, FVKESK. The germline V and J ends were trimmed by 3 bases and 3 bases, with 11 bases remaining between them. CDR3 size: 14 residues. CDR3 protein: CASSQMISYTEAFF. CDR3 DNA: TGTGCCAGCAGCCAGATGATTAGCTACACTGAAGCTTTCTTT.

The rearrangement joins TRBV4-2 to TRBJ1-2; D gene ambiguous. CDR1 is LGHNA and CDR2 is YNFKEQ in the germline V gene. The CDR3 length is 12 residues. The ends were cut back, 4 bases at V and 7 bases at J, with 10 bases in the middle. CDR3 sequence: CASSPGYSGYTF. The CDR3 nucleotides read TGTGCCAGCAGCCCGGGATACTCTGGCTACACCTTC.

The J gene is TRBJ2-1, the V gene TRBV29-1; the match to TRBD2 covers 10 bases. CDR3 length: 12 residues. In germline, CDR1 is SQVTM, CDR2 ANQGSEA. With 4 bases clipped from V and 7 bases from J, the junction kept 1 base outside the gene matches. The DNA of the CDR3 is TGCAGCGTTGCTAGCGGGGGTAATGAGCAGTTCTTC. It is translated as CSVASGGNEQFF.

This clone was recorded a few times. The chain uses TRBV6-5 and TRBJ1-5; D remains ambiguous. The CDR3 consists of 14 residues. The V end was cut by 7 bases, the J end by 10 bases, with 20 bases between. Germline V CDR1 and CDR2: MNHEY, SVGAGI. The chain's CDR3 is CASKTGRPSEPQHF. The CDR3 coding sequence is TGTGCCAGCAAAACCGGGAGGCCCTCAGAACCCCAGCATTTT.

This clone came up once. The chain has TRBV29-1 and TRBJ1-2, with D possibly being TRBD1 (5 bases). The germline V gene has CDR1 SQVTM and CDR2 ANQGSEA. The CDR3 extends over 15 amino acids. Trimming shortened V by 0 bases and J by 5 bases, and 16 bases separated the two germline ends. The CDR3 reads CSVEDLRRKGYGYTF. DNA of the CDR3: TGCAGCGTTGAAGATCTTCGACGAAAGGGGTATGGCTACACCTTC.

The CDR3 sequence: CASKTGEDYGYTF. The CDR3 DNA follows: TGTGCCAGCAAAACAGGGGAGGACTATGGCTACACCTTC. The rearrangement links TRBV2 to TRBJ1-2; 7 nucleotides align to TRBD1. The germline CDR1 and CDR2 sequences are SNHLY and FYNNEI. V trimming: 7 bases; J trimming: 3 bases; junction bases outside the gene matches: 5. The CDR3 loop spans 13 amino acids.

V is TRBV7-8 and J is TRBJ2-7; TRBD2 matches 10 bases. Germline V lookup: CDR1 SGHVS, CDR2 FQNEAQ. The CDR3 is made up of 18 amino acids. The V gene end was trimmed by 1 base and the J gene end by 2 bases; junction bases not matched to a gene: 11. This chain's CDR3 is CASSLVGTTSGVPYEQYF. The CDR3 nucleotides read TGTGCCAGCAGCTTAGTAGGCACTACTAGCGGGGTTCCCTACGAGCAGTACTTC.

This clone was found a few times. The chain is built from TRBV13 and TRBJ1-1; a weak D match, TRBD1 (5 bases). Germline values: CDR1 PRHDT, CDR2 FYEKMQ (reference sequence). V lost 7 bases and J 7 bases, leaving 13 bases between the germline ends. This CDR3 has 12 amino acids. This chain's CDR3 is CASTPRRGEAFF. The CDR3 bases are TGTGCCAGCACCCCCAGGAGGGGTGAAGCTTTCTTT. Variable domain in full (rest from reference TRBV13 and TRBJ1-1): AAGVIQSPRHLIKEKRETATLKCYPIPRHDTVYWYQQGPGQDPQFLISFYEKMQSDKGSIPDRFSAQQFSDYHSELNMSSLELGDSALYFCASTPRRGEAFFGQGTRLTVV.

This clone was counted once. V and J are TRBV5-6 and TRBJ2-7, with D perhaps assigned TRBD1 or TRBD2 (6 bases each). Germline CDR1 and CDR2: SGHDT and YYEEEE. V lost 0 bases, J lost 12 bases, and 16 bases lay in between. The CDR3 extends over 13 amino acids. CDR3 nucleotide sequence: TGTGCCAGCAGCTTGGGGTCGGGGGCAGACCGGTACTTC. Translation gives CASSLGSGADRYF.

This CDR3 reads CASSQDFGKIGDQPQHF. CDR3 nucleotides: TGCGCCAGCAGCCAAGATTTCGGAAAAATAGGGGATCAGCCCCAGCATTTT. V and J are TRBV4-1 and TRBJ1-5; D might be TRBD1 (5 bases). Germline assignment: CDR1 MGHRA and CDR2 YSYEKL. The V end lost 0 bases, the J end lost 5 bases, and 17 bases lay between the germline ends. This CDR3 has 17 amino acids.

The rearrangement links TRBV5-1 to TRBJ1-3; D might be TRBD1 (5 bases). This CDR3 contains 16 residues. Trimming took off 0 bases at V and 0 bases at J, with 10 bases between the two ends. Germline CDR1 and CDR2: SGHRS and YFSETQ. The CDR3 here is CASSLALGGSGNTIYF. CDR3 nucleotide sequence: TGCGCCAGCAGCTTGGCTCTGGGGGGCTCTGGAAACACCATATATTTT.

V usage is TRBV5-1 and J usage is TRBJ2-5, with D possibly matching TRBD1 (6 bases). Germline loops: CDR1 SGHRS, CDR2 YFSETQ. The ends were cut back, 1 base at V and 3 bases at J, with 16 bases in the middle. The CDR3 runs 16 residues. The CDR3 DNA sequence: TGCGCCAGCAGCTTGCGGTTACAGGGCGGAAAAGAGACCCAGTACTTC. Its protein product is CASSLRLQGGKETQYF.

The rearrangement links TRBV6-6 to TRBJ2-1; D is undetermined. CDR1 and CDR2 (germline): MNHNY, SVGAGI (reference sequence). The V and J ends lost 7 bases and 4 bases respectively, with 11 bases between them. CDR3 length equals 13 residues. The DNA of the CDR3 is TGTGCCAGCACTGCTCGGAATTACAATGAGCAGTTCTTC. Residues: CASTARNYNEQFF.